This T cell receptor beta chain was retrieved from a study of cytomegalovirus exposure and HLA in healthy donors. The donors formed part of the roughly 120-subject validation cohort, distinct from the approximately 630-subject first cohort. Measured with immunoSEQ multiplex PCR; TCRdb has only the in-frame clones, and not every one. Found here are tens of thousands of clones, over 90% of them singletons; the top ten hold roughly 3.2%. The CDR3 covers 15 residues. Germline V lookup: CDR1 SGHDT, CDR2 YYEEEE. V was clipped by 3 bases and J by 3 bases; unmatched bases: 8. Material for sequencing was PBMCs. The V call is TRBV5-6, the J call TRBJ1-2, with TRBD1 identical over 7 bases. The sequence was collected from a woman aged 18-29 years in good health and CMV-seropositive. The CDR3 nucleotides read TGTGCCAGCAGCTCTTATGACAGGGAGCACTATGGCTACACCTTC. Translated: CASSSYDREHYGYTF. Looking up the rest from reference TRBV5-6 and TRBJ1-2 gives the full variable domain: DAGVTQSPTHLIKTRGQQVTLRCSPKSGHDTVSWYQQALGQGPQFIFQYYEEEERQRGNFPDRFSGHQFPNYSSELNVNALLLGDSALYLCASSSYDREHYGYTFGSGTRLTVV.